Given below is one T cell receptor beta chain in context. There are 17 residues in the CDR3. V shed 0 bases and J 3 bases; nucleotides not matched to a gene: 11. The germline V gene encodes CDR1 SGHRS and CDR2 YFSETQ. These data belong to a study of blood T cell repertoires in COVID-19. Across the whole study: COVID-19 samples collected from the United States, Italy and Spain covered acute and convalescent phases.

The data were produced by immunoSEQ multiplex PCR, yet TCRdb's version contains in-frame clones alone and is incomplete. The sample carries 100,000 to 150,000 clones, around 85% recorded once. The source of this sequence is a man aged 50 to 60 with acute or convalescent COVID-19. The J gene is TRBJ1-2, the V gene TRBV5-1; 7 bases fit TRBD1. The specimen sequenced was peripheral blood. CDR3 amino acids: CASSLGDSVIRDYGYTF. CDR3 in DNA: TGCGCCAGCAGCTTGGGGGACAGCGTGATTAGGGACTATGGCTACACCTTC.